A selection of T cell receptor beta chains follows, all from one sample in a study of blood T cell repertoires in COVID-19. Clones were read by immunoSEQ multiplex PCR, and TCRdb kept only the in-frame ones, dropping some. The repertoire has 100,000 or so clones, around 90% of them found once; the top ten carry 2% to 2.5%. The sequenced sample consisted of peripheral blood. The source of these receptors is a man aged 45 to 65 with active COVID-19. Both conserved end residues are part of each CDR3. Fields, in order: D gene, clone size, J gene, CDR3 length, V gene, CDR3 protein, CDR3 DNA. A D gene is named only where the DNA matches it firmly. Clone size is shown for a subset of rows, as once, few, many or a class of expanded clone.

>TRBD1|once|TRBJ1-4|17|TRBV12-5
CASGPRDREKRDEKLFF
TGTGCTAGTGGTCCTCGGGACAGGGAGAAAAGGGATGAAAAACTGTTTTTT
>NA|NA|TRBJ1-6|12|TRBV6-5
CASRPRWSPLHF
TGTGCCAGCAGGCCCAGGTGGTCACCCCTCCACTTT
>TRBD2|few|TRBJ2-1|18|TRBV5-4
CASSSGLAASSSYNEQFF
TGTGCCAGCAGCTCGGGACTAGCGGCTTCTAGCTCCTACAATGAGCAGTTCTTC
>NA|NA|TRBJ1-2|13|TRBV5-5
CASSATGRYGYTF
TGTGCCAGCAGCGCAACAGGTCGCTATGGCTACACCTTC
>NA|NA|TRBJ2-1|16|TRBV10-3
CAISEGSTGPYNEQFF
TGTGCCATCAGTGAGGGGAGTACCGGGCCTTACAATGAGCAGTTCTTC
>NA|NA|TRBJ2-6|15|TRBV7-3
CASSFGGSGANVLTF
TGTGCCAGCAGCTTCGGGGGCTCTGGGGCCAACGTCCTGACTTTC
>NA|NA|TRBJ2-7|14|TRBV5-4
CASSLWLAPYEQYF
TGTGCCAGCAGCTTGTGGCTAGCCCCCTACGAGCAGTACTTC
>NA|once|TRBJ2-5|16|TRBV7-2
CASSPDSARGQETQYF
TGTGCCAGCAGCCCAGATAGTGCGCGGGGCCAAGAGACCCAGTACTTC
>TRBD1|once|TRBJ2-4|15|TRBV5-1
CASSLAGTEKNIQYF
TGCGCCAGCAGCTTGGCCGGGACAGAGAAAAACATTCAGTACTTC
>NA|NA|TRBJ1-2|17|TRBV5-5
CASSSLLWQKTMRGYTF
TGTGCCAGCAGCTCCTTGCTTTGGCAGAAGACTATGCGAGGCTACACCTTC
>NA|few|TRBJ2-2|13|TRBV7-9
CASSLGSAGELFF
TGTGCCAGCAGCTTAGGTTCTGCCGGGGAGCTGTTTTTT
>TRBD1|NA|TRBJ1-4|15|TRBV5-5
CASSSMTGGGEKLFF
TGTGCCAGCAGCTCCATGACAGGGGGAGGTGAAAAACTGTTTTTT
>NA|NA|TRBJ2-1|15|TRBV7-9
CASSFGGGPYNEQFF
TGTGCCAGCAGCTTCGGAGGGGGCCCGTACAATGAGCAGTTCTTC
>NA|few|TRBJ1-1|12|TRBV6-5
CASTGGGTEAFF
TGTGCCAGCACTGGGGGAGGCACTGAAGCTTTCTTT
>NA|NA|TRBJ1-6|15|TRBV19
CASSIVGQGGSPLHF
TGTGCCAGTAGTATAGTTGGCCAGGGAGGATCACCCCTCCACTTT
>NA|NA|TRBJ2-7|11|TRBV30
CAWSPNYEQYF
TGTGCCTGGAGTCCCAACTACGAGCAGTACTTC
>TRBD1|NA|TRBJ2-3|15|TRBV19
CASSMGRGRTDTQYF
TGTGCCAGTAGTATGGGCAGGGGGCGGACAGATACGCAGTATTTT
>TRBD2|once|TRBJ2-5|16|TRBV7-9
CASSSTSGGWWKTQYF
TGTGCCAGCAGCTCGACTAGCGGGGGGTGGTGGAAGACCCAGTACTTC
>NA|NA|TRBJ2-7|14|TRBV11-2
CASTLQRNSYEQYF
TGTGCCAGCACCCTCCAGAGGAACTCCTACGAGCAGTACTTC
>NA|NA|TRBJ1-4|14|TRBV6-5
CASSYSNPNEKLFF
TGTGCCAGCAGTTACTCTAATCCTAATGAAAAACTGTTTTTT
>NA|NA|TRBJ2-7|13|TRBV5-6
CASSLYSGSEQYF
TGTGCCAGCAGCCTCTACTCTGGGAGCGAGCAGTACTTC
>TRBD2|NA|TRBJ2-1|15|TRBV25-1
CASARRGAIYNEQFF
TGTGCCAGCGCCCGGCGGGGGGCTATATACAATGAGCAGTTCTTC
>NA|NA|TRBJ1-1|17|TRBV11-2
CASSLDPQVLMNTEAFF
TGTGCCAGCAGCTTAGATCCCCAGGTCTTAATGAACACTGAAGCTTTCTTT
>NA|NA|TRBJ2-1|15|TRBV25-1
CASRTEGRTYNEQFF
TGTGCCAGCCGGACGGAAGGGAGGACCTACAATGAGCAGTTCTTC